This entry features one TCR beta chain sequence. This sample is part of a study of CD8 T cells in ankylosing spondylitis. TCRdb itself ran the 5' RACE reads through MiXCR, one entry per CDR3 protein. The table lists about 240,000 distinct CDR3 sequences, about 10% of them singletons. The CDR3 runs 13 residues. Germline lookup yields CDR1 SGHKS and CDR2 YYEKEE (reference sequence). V was cut by 5 bases and J by 0 bases, with 8 bases left in between. This chain connects TRBV5-5 to TRBJ1-1; weak D call: TRBD1 (5 bases). Sequencing input: blood, either unsorted or a sorted T cell fraction (not recorded which). This TCR was sampled from a male donor with ankylosing spondylitis or in good health (not recorded which). The CDR3 loop reads CASREQVNTEAFF. The DNA of the CDR3 is TGTGCCAGCAGAGAACAGGTGAACACTGAAGCTTTCTTT.